Described below is a single T cell receptor (beta chain) sequence and its context. Sequencing was performed with immunoSEQ multiplex PCR; in TCRdb, only in-frame clones are kept and a portion is missing. The data show around 250,000 clones, with approximately 90% seen just once and more than 1% held by the top ten. This CDR3 has 14 amino acids. Germline CDR1 and CDR2: MNHEY and SMNVEV (reference sequence). The V gene lost 6 bases and the J gene lost 5 bases, with 14 bases spanning the gap. The record originates from a study of blood T cell repertoires in COVID-19. The source is a human donor in a cohort exposed to, infected with or recovered from COVID-19 (not recorded which). The donor label of this sample is uncertain. Specimen: PBMCs or T cells enriched from blood (not recorded which). The chain links TRBV27 to TRBJ1-5, with D possibly TRBD1 on 5 matching bases. The CDR3 is CASSARGGYQPQHF. In nucleotides, the CDR3 is TGTGCCAGCAGCGCTCGGGGGGGATATCAGCCCCAGCATTTT.